This T cell receptor (beta chain) originates from a study of cytomegalovirus exposure and HLA in healthy donors. About the research overall: An early data release held 79 million or so unique TCRs from HLA-typed donors.

Turning to this clone: Its specificity is unknown.

V was cut by 4 bases and J by 8 bases, with 14 bases left in between. The CDR3 runs to 13 residues. CDR1 ENHRY and CDR2 SYGVKD come from the germline V gene. Primers for the PCR totalled 60 Vbeta and 13 Jbeta. The method was immunoSEQ multiplex PCR; TCRdb's version includes in-frame clones alone and lacks a portion of them. Here the sample table reports about 160,000 clones. The study's findings and limits: Among TCR beta chains, those listed as cytomegalovirus-associated numbered under 200. Per a later analysis, HLA-associated TCR beta chains showed more clonal expansion than other, equally common TCR beta chains.

The receptor was isolated from a woman in her sixties or seventies in good health and CMV-seronegative. Material: PBMCs. V is TRBV10-3 and J is TRBJ1-1, with D perhaps TRBD1 (6 bases). The CDR3: CAISVRQGKEAFF. The CDR3 coding sequence is TGTGCCATCAGTGTGAGGCAGGGGAAGGAAGCTTTCTTT.